Listed below are T cell receptor beta chains from one sample, sequenced in a study of blood T cell repertoires in COVID-19. Repertoires were generated with immunoSEQ multiplex PCR, while TCRdb's copy carries only in-frame clones and drops some. The sample gives about 180,000 clones, roughly 86% of which show up once; more than 1.5% is in the top ten. Sequencing was carried out using peripheral blood. All receptors come from a woman between 45 and 60 years old with acute or convalescent COVID-19. Each CDR3 is given without its conserved first and last residue. A D gene is named only where the DNA matches it firmly. A clone size is listed for some rows: how often the clone was seen (once, few, many), or a class if it is expanded.

v_gene: TRBV7-2; d_gene: .; len: 14; j_gene: TRBJ1-2; abundance: .; CDR3aa: ASSLVSVVGVDGYT
v_gene: TRBV7-2; d_gene: TRBD1; len: 11; j_gene: TRBJ2-5; abundance: .; CDR3aa: ASSAGTEETQY
v_gene: TRBV5-1; d_gene: .; len: 12; j_gene: TRBJ1-1; abundance: .; CDR3aa: ASSLHQGMAEAF
v_gene: TRBV7-6; d_gene: .; len: 10; j_gene: TRBJ1-2; abundance: .; CDR3aa: ASSATENGYT
v_gene: TRBV24-1; d_gene: .; len: 16; j_gene: TRBJ2-1; abundance: .; CDR3aa: ATRQRAPKLSSYNEQF
v_gene: TRBV7-3; d_gene: TRBD1; len: 13; j_gene: TRBJ1-2; abundance: once; CDR3aa: ASSPGGQGNYGYT
v_gene: TRBV2; d_gene: .; len: 10; j_gene: TRBJ1-2; abundance: .; CDR3aa: ASSERVSGYT
v_gene: TRBV6-5; d_gene: .; len: 9; j_gene: TRBJ2-7; abundance: .; CDR3aa: ASSPGHEQY
v_gene: TRBV4-3; d_gene: TRBD1; len: 14; j_gene: TRBJ1-6; abundance: few; CDR3aa: ASSQDSGQGSSPLH
v_gene: TRBV24-1; d_gene: TRBD2; len: 13; j_gene: TRBJ2-5; abundance: .; CDR3aa: ATSDWAGGQETQY
v_gene: TRBV24-1; d_gene: TRBD1; len: 10; j_gene: TRBJ1-2; abundance: .; CDR3aa: ATGQGAHGYT
v_gene: TRBV2; d_gene: .; len: 12; j_gene: TRBJ2-1; abundance: .; CDR3aa: ASSDGRGNNEQF
v_gene: TRBV27; d_gene: .; len: 16; j_gene: TRBJ2-6; abundance: .; CDR3aa: ASSLSGGYLTGANVLT
v_gene: TRBV5-5; d_gene: TRBD2; len: 10; j_gene: TRBJ2-3; abundance: .; CDR3aa: ASRFSGGSQY
v_gene: TRBV4-3; d_gene: TRBD1; len: 13; j_gene: TRBJ2-2; abundance: few; CDR3aa: ASSPQGQYTGELF
v_gene: TRBV4-2; d_gene: .; len: 14; j_gene: TRBJ1-5; abundance: .; CDR3aa: ASSQETGGPNQPQH
v_gene: TRBV7-7; d_gene: TRBD2; len: 14; j_gene: TRBJ2-5; abundance: .; CDR3aa: ASSTQGGTRQETQY
v_gene: TRBV7-6; d_gene: TRBD2; len: 15; j_gene: TRBJ2-1; abundance: .; CDR3aa: ASSLVWASGRANEQF
v_gene: TRBV7-2; d_gene: .; len: 14; j_gene: TRBJ2-7; abundance: .; CDR3aa: ASSLYPGDPSYEQY
v_gene: TRBV4-2; d_gene: TRBD2; len: 15; j_gene: TRBJ2-3; abundance: .; CDR3aa: ASSPSTSGGQSDTQY
v_gene: TRBV24-1; d_gene: TRBD1; len: 17; j_gene: TRBJ1-5; abundance: .; CDR3aa: ATTQVRDRGVYSNQPQH
v_gene: TRBV21-1; d_gene: .; len: 16; j_gene: TRBJ2-5; abundance: .; CDR3aa: ASSKSVVGAGYQETQY
v_gene: TRBV11-2; d_gene: TRBD2; len: 17; j_gene: TRBJ2-1; abundance: .; CDR3aa: ASSHNPGLAGAAYNEQF
v_gene: TRBV18; d_gene: .; len: 12; j_gene: TRBJ2-3; abundance: .; CDR3aa: ASSPQGFTDTQY
v_gene: TRBV5-1; d_gene: .; len: 10; j_gene: TRBJ2-5; abundance: .; CDR3aa: ASSPGLYTQY
v_gene: TRBV2; d_gene: TRBD1; len: 10; j_gene: TRBJ1-2; abundance: .; CDR3aa: ASSGQGAPGT
v_gene: TRBV4-2; d_gene: .; len: 14; j_gene: TRBJ1-4; abundance: .; CDR3aa: ASSSGRGSTNEKLF
v_gene: TRBV5-1; d_gene: TRBD1; len: 13; j_gene: TRBJ2-5; abundance: .; CDR3aa: ASSSGTGIQETQY
v_gene: TRBV3-1/TRBV3-2; d_gene: .; len: 10; j_gene: TRBJ2-7; abundance: .; CDR3aa: ASSQTDYEQY
v_gene: TRBV24-1; d_gene: TRBD2; len: 14; j_gene: TRBJ2-6; abundance: .; CDR3aa: ATSAAGGAGANVLT
v_gene: TRBV11-2; d_gene: .; len: 14; j_gene: TRBJ1-2; abundance: .; CDR3aa: ASSFTAGITNYGYT
v_gene: TRBV14; d_gene: .; len: 11; j_gene: TRBJ1-1; abundance: .; CDR3aa: ASSQGQHTEAF
v_gene: TRBV19; d_gene: .; len: 13; j_gene: TRBJ1-5; abundance: .; CDR3aa: ASTQGDYSNQPQH
v_gene: TRBV29-1; d_gene: .; len: 10; j_gene: TRBJ1-2; abundance: .; CDR3aa: SVETVDYGYT
v_gene: TRBV12-3/TRBV12-4; d_gene: .; len: 9; j_gene: TRBJ2-7; abundance: .; CDR3aa: ASSLGHGQY
v_gene: TRBV7-9; d_gene: TRBD1; len: 16; j_gene: TRBJ1-3; abundance: .; CDR3aa: ASSLMRAARGSGNTIY
v_gene: TRBV5-4; d_gene: .; len: 14; j_gene: TRBJ1-2; abundance: .; CDR3aa: ASSPASGYSNYGYT